One and the same sample provided the 16 T cell receptor beta chains below, sequenced in a study of cytomegalovirus exposure and HLA in healthy donors. Generated by immunoSEQ multiplex PCR, the TCRdb table keeps only in-frame clones and is missing some. The data hold over 85,000 clones, with around nine tenths observed a single time. The sample consisted of PBMCs. These receptors were collected from a woman aged 25 to 39 in good health and CMV-seropositive.

This clone was seen only a few times. This chain links TRBV28 with TRBJ2-7, with D possibly TRBD2 on 6 matching bases. CDR1 and CDR2 (germline): MDHEN, SYDVKM. Trimming shortened V by 5 bases and J by 3 bases, and 20 bases separated the two germline ends. The CDR3 extends over 16 amino acids. CDR3 DNA: TGTGCCAGCAGTCCCCACGGTCGGGGGAGAGGCTACGAGCAGTACTTC. This gives the protein CASSPHGRGRGYEQYF.

The chain employs TRBV6-5 and TRBJ2-1; D may be TRBD1 (5 bases). Germline lookup yields CDR1 MNHEY and CDR2 SVGAGI. V lost 0 bases and J 8 bases, leaving 11 bases between the germline ends. This CDR3 has 14 residues. CDR3 coding DNA: TGTGCCAGCAGTTACTCCCAGGGATACCATGAGCAGTTCTTC. It codes for CASSYSQGYHEQFF.

V is TRBV15 and J is TRBJ2-7, with TRBD1 matching over 9 bases. CDR3 length: 17 amino acids. The germline V gene encodes CDR1 LNHNV and CDR2 YYDKDF (reference sequence). Trimming cost V 2 bases and J 6 bases; bases outside gene matches: 14. The chain's CDR3 is CATSRTRTGGSSREQYF. CDR3 bases: TGTGCCACCAGCAGAACCCGCACAGGGGGCTCGTCCCGCGAGCAGTACTTC.

The V gene is TRBV15, the J gene TRBJ2-1; possibly TRBD1 for D (5 bases). Per the germline V gene, CDR1 is LNHNV and CDR2 is YYDKDF (reference sequence). V was shortened by 1 base and J by 14 bases, with 15 bases between the two germline ends. The CDR3 runs 13 residues. CDR3: CATSRAPQGLKFF. CDR3 DNA: TGTGCCACCAGCAGAGCTCCTCAGGGTCTGAAGTTCTTC.

The chain joins TRBV5-4 to TRBJ2-7; weak D call: TRBD2 (5 bases). CDR3 size: 14 residues. The germline CDR1 and CDR2 sequences are SGHNT and YYREEE (reference sequence). V lost 5 bases to trimming and J lost 0 bases, with 12 bases between them. DNA for the CDR3: TGTGCCAGCAGTGTACGGGAAAGCTCCTACGAGCAGTACTTC. The encoded protein is CASSVRESSYEQYF.

This clone came up a few times. The genes are TRBV4-3 and TRBJ2-4; 8 nucleotides agree with TRBD2. With 3 bases clipped from V and 8 bases from J, the junction kept 6 bases outside the gene matches. Germline CDR1 LGHNA, CDR2 YSLEER. The CDR3 totals 14 residues. The DNA of the CDR3 is TGCGCCAGCAGCCAGACTAGCGAGGTTGACATTCAGTACTTC. It translates to CASSQTSEVDIQYF.

The gene calls are TRBV9 and TRBJ2-5; D might be TRBD1 (5 bases). The germline V gene encodes CDR1 SGDLS and CDR2 YYNGEE. The CDR3 contains 14 residues. V was trimmed by 0 bases and J by 3 bases, leaving 9 bases between them. The CDR3 DNA reads as TGTGCCAGCAGCGTAGATGGGGCTAAAGAGACCCAGTACTTC. This translates into CASSVDGAKETQYF.

Only a few counts were recorded for this clone. The chain links TRBV19 to TRBJ1-1; D is unresolved. V was cut by 5 bases and J by 3 bases, with 16 bases left in between. The germline V gene has CDR1 LNHDA and CDR2 SQIVND (reference sequence). This CDR3 has 15 amino acids. In nucleotides, the CDR3 is TGTGCCAGTAGTCTGTCCGGGTTATTCCACACTGAAGCTTTCTTT. It is translated as CASSLSGLFHTEAFF.

This chain links TRBV18 with TRBJ1-2; 7 nucleotides line up with TRBD1. Germline V gives CDR1 KGHSH, CDR2 LQKENI. After removal of 4 bases from V and 6 bases from J, the junction contained 5 bases not matched to a gene. The CDR3 runs 13 residues. The CDR3 DNA sequence: TGTGCCAGCTCACTGACAGGGATGGATGGCTACACCTTC. It yields the protein CASSLTGMDGYTF.

Worth noting for this clone: A read error may produce the germline difference seen at one junction end. The chain employs TRBV29-1 and TRBJ2-7; 8 bases match TRBD2. From germline, CDR1 is SQVTM and CDR2 ANQGSEA. The CDR3 consists of 13 residues. The CDR3 loop is CSVEAGAPYEQYF. CDR3 DNA sequence: TGCAGCGTGGAAGCGGGAGCCCCTTACGAGCAGTACTTC.

V and J are TRBV19 and TRBJ2-3; 9 nucleotides agree with TRBD1. V was pared by 1 base and J by 6 bases, with 5 bases of the junction left unmatched. CDR3 length: 15 amino acids. The germline V gene encodes CDR1 LNHDA and CDR2 SQIVND (reference sequence). The CDR3 DNA follows: TGTGCCAGTAGTATAGGGGGACAGGGCGCGGATACGCAGTATTTT. Translation gives CASSIGGQGADTQYF.

This clone was counted once. The CDR3 bases are TGTGCCAGCAGTACCACTACCACAGATACGCAGTATTTT. Protein: CASSTTTTDTQYF. This chain connects TRBV11-3 to TRBJ2-3; no definite D call. Trimming pared 6 bases from V and 2 bases from J, leaving 9 bases between. The length of the CDR3 is 13 residues. The germline V gene encodes CDR1 SGHNT and CDR2 YENEEA.

This chain connects TRBV6-5 to TRBJ1-5, with D possibly TRBD1 on 6 matching bases. Germline values: CDR1 MNHEY, CDR2 SVGAGI. CDR3 length equals 14 residues. Trimming took 6 bases from V and 3 from J, leaving 12 bases between them. The CDR3 nucleotides are TGTGCCAGCAGGCCCACAGGGTACAATCAGCCCCAGCATTTT. Translated, it gives CASRPTGYNQPQHF.

The chain employs TRBV29-1 and TRBJ2-5, with TRBD2 matching 7 bases. The CDR3 loop spans 15 amino acids. Germline V gene data show CDR1 as SQVTM and CDR2 as ANQGSEA. Unmatched junction bases numbered 6, after V lost 2 bases and J lost 0 bases. The CDR3: CSVELAGGYQETQYF. The CDR3, as DNA: TGCAGCGTTGAATTAGCGGGTGGGTACCAAGAGACCCAGTACTTC.

This clone was recorded once. The chain couples TRBV28 to TRBJ2-3; 10 bases match TRBD2. Germline loops: CDR1 MDHEN, CDR2 SYDVKM. This CDR3 is built from 15 residues. Germline trimming cut 2 bases from V and 6 bases from J; bases unmatched to any gene: 5. CDR3: CASSLPTSGKDTQYF. CDR3 bases: TGTGCCAGCAGTTTACCCACTAGCGGGAAGGATACGCAGTATTTT.

The chain links TRBV27 to TRBJ2-3; a possible D gene is TRBD2 (6 bases). Germline values: CDR1 MNHEY, CDR2 SMNVEV (reference sequence). Trimming took 5 bases from V and 1 from J, leaving 10 bases between them. This CDR3 contains 14 residues. CDR3 region: CASSASSGTDTQYF. In DNA, the CDR3 is TGTGCCAGCAGTGCGTCTAGCGGCACAGATACGCAGTATTTT.